This is a list of T cell receptor beta chains from one sample in a study of post-analysis software for immune sequencing data. MiXCR, run by TCRdb on the PCR reads, gives a single entry per CDR3 protein. The sample carries roughly 800,000 distinct CDR3 sequences, 40% to 55% recorded once. The sequenced material came from blood. These receptors were obtained from a girl aged 5 to 17 with multiple sclerosis. The CDR3 runs from the conserved cysteine through the conserved F or W. D genes are given only for firm matches. Size is stated for part of the rows, as once, few or many counts, or as a class when the clone is expanded.

>TRBV6-7|TRBJ2-1|-|few
CASSFPRRMRIEQFF
TGTGCCAGCAGTTTCCCCCGACGAATGAGGATAGAGCAGTTCTTC
>TRBV28|TRBJ2-7|TRBD2|-
CASSLTRREGGFCYEQYF
TGTGCCAGCAGTTTAACCCGACGGGAGGGGGGCTTTTGCTACGAGCAGTACTTC
>TRBV12-3/TRBV12-4|TRBJ2-5|TRBD2|-
CASSRGSLETQYF
TGTGCCAGCAGTCGCGGGAGTTTGGAGACCCAGTACTTC
>TRBV25-1|TRBJ2-7|TRBD2|few
CASSEAGEESYEQYF
TGTGCCAGCAGTGAAGCGGGAGAAGAATCTTACGAGCAGTACTTC
>TRBV25-1|TRBJ2-5|TRBD1|-
CASSRGLRQETQYF
TGTGCCAGCTCCAGGGGGCTACGGCAAGAGACCCAGTACTTC
>TRBV24-1|TRBJ2-3|-|once
CATSGGPGEIDTQYF
TGTGCCACCAGTGGTGGGCCAGGGGAAATAGATACGCAGTATTTT
>TRBV29-1|TRBJ2-7|TRBD2|few
CSVFTQAGDYEQYF
TGCAGCGTTTTTACCCAGGCGGGAGACTACGAGCAGTACTTC
>TRBV7-9|TRBJ1-4|-|-
CASSLGTLATNEKLFF
TGTGCCAGCAGCCTTGGGACACTGGCAACTAATGAAAAACTGTTTTTT
>TRBV7-8|TRBJ2-3|-|-
CASSAGLASTDTQYF
TGTGCCAGCAGCGCAGGACTGGCGAGCACAGATACGCAGTATTTT
>TRBV24-1|TRBJ2-1|TRBD2|-
CAISAHSGRAWNEQFF
TGTGCCATCAGTGCCCATAGCGGGAGGGCCTGGAATGAGCAGTTCTTC
>TRBV25-1|TRBJ1-5|-|-
CASSGGLGNQPQHF
TGTGCCAGCAGTGGCGGGCTGGGCAATCAGCCCCAGCATTTT
>TRBV14|TRBJ2-1|TRBD2|-
CASSHLGTSVISSYNEQFF
TGTGCCAGCAGCCACCTCGGGACTAGCGTTATCAGCTCCTACAATGAGCAGTTCTTC
>TRBV29-1|TRBJ2-7|TRBD2|few
CSVDVETSGLGYEQYF
TGCAGCGTTGATGTCGAAACTAGCGGGCTTGGGTACGAGCAGTACTTC
>TRBV20-1|TRBJ2-7|-|-
CSASGTRAEQYF
TGCAGTGCTAGCGGGACTCGCGCCGAGCAGTACTTC
>TRBV3-1|TRBJ1-1|-|-
CASSQEGAGTTEAFF
TGTGCCAGCAGCCAAGAGGGTGCAGGGACCACTGAAGCTTTCTTT
>TRBV10-3|TRBJ1-1|-|-
CAISESPGRVNTEAFF
TGTGCCATCAGTGAGTCCCCCGGGAGAGTGAACACTGAAGCTTTCTTT
>TRBV20-1|TRBJ1-2|-|-
CSAEGVTGRAYGYTF
TGCAGTGCTGAAGGAGTGACAGGTCGCGCCTATGGCTACACCTTC
>TRBV29-1|TRBJ1-2|-|-
CSFLKDQGSGYTF
TGCAGCTTCCTCAAAGACCAAGGAAGTGGCTACACCTTC
>TRBV3-1|TRBJ2-1|TRBD2|-
CASSHGGGNDEQFF
TGTGCCAGCAGCCACGGGGGGGGGAACGATGAGCAGTTCTTC
>TRBV5-6|TRBJ1-5|TRBD1|once
CASSTRDRNNQPQHF
TGTGCCAGCAGCACCCGGGACAGAAACAATCAGCCCCAGCATTTT
>TRBV5-1|TRBJ2-1|TRBD1|-
CASSQTGGDYNEQFF
TGCGCCAGCAGCCAAACAGGGGGAGATTACAATGAGCAGTTCTTC
>TRBV28|TRBJ2-7|-|-
CASSLTWDEQYF
TGTGCCAGCAGTTTAACCTGGGACGAGCAGTACTTC
>TRBV7-2|TRBJ2-7|TRBD2|few
CASSYDGTSTHEQYF
TGTGCCAGCAGCTACGACGGGACTAGTACCCACGAGCAGTACTTC
>TRBV11-2|TRBJ2-3|-|-
CASSLGLYTQYF
TGTGCCAGCAGCTTAGGCCTTTATACGCAGTATTTT
>TRBV13|TRBJ2-7|-|-
CASGRDEQYF
TGTGCCAGCGGTAGGGATGAGCAGTACTTC
>TRBV7-2|TRBJ2-3|TRBD2|-
CASTLAGTDTQYF
TGTGCCAGCACTCTAGCGGGCACAGATACGCAGTATTTT
>TRBV6-1|TRBJ2-5|TRBD2|-
CASSKGAALAGNNEQYF
TGTGCCAGCAGTAAGGGCGCTGCACTAGCGGGAAACAATGAGCAGTACTTC
>TRBV28|TRBJ2-3|TRBD2|-
CASLSSGRWPDTQYF
TGTGCCAGCCTTTCTAGCGGGAGATGGCCAGATACGCAGTATTTT
>TRBV7-9|TRBJ2-5|TRBD1|-
CASSFFGDRRQETQYF
TGTGCCAGCAGCTTTTTCGGGGACAGGCGCCAAGAGACCCAGTACTTC
>TRBV15|TRBJ2-3|-|many
CATSRTRTNPSTDTQYF
TGTGCCACCAGCCGAACCCGGACAAACCCTAGCACAGATACGCAGTATTTT
>TRBV20-1|TRBJ2-1|-|-
CSADGAESSYNEQFF
TGCAGTGCTGATGGAGCGGAGAGCTCCTACAATGAGCAGTTCTTC
>TRBV6-1|TRBJ2-7|TRBD2|-
CASGLAGAGEQYF
TGTGCCAGCGGACTAGCGGGAGCTGGCGAGCAGTACTTC
>TRBV20-1|TRBJ2-5|TRBD2|-
CSAIPGLPETQYF
TGCAGTGCCATACCGGGACTACCAGAGACCCAGTACTTC
>TRBV5-1|TRBJ2-7|TRBD2|once
CASSLVYGTSGTYEQYF
TGCGCCAGCAGCTTGGTATACGGGACTAGCGGGACTTACGAGCAGTACTTC
>TRBV29-1|TRBJ2-7|TRBD1|few
CSGRTGVHEQYF
TGCAGCGGCCGAACAGGGGTCCACGAGCAGTACTTC
>TRBV7-9|TRBJ2-7|-|few
CASSSLRVDEQYF
TGTGCCAGCAGCTCCCTAAGGGTGGACGAGCAGTACTTC
>TRBV7-8|TRBJ2-7|-|few
CASSLLSNEQYF
TGTGCCAGCAGCTTATTGTCTAACGAGCAGTACTTC
>TRBV6-5|TRBJ1-1|-|-
CASRARGAGTEAFF
TGTGCCAGCAGGGCCCGGGGGGCAGGCACTGAAGCTTTCTTT
>TRBV20-1|TRBJ2-7|TRBD1|-
CSAREGQGLSYEQYF
TGCAGTGCTAGAGAGGGACAGGGGCTCTCCTACGAGCAGTACTTC
>TRBV6-6|TRBJ2-1|TRBD2|-
CASSLTSGTVNEQFF
TGTGCCAGCAGTTTGACTAGCGGGACCGTAAATGAGCAGTTCTTC
>TRBV7-8|TRBJ1-4|-|few
CASSTRAGVDKKLFF
TGTGCCAGCAGCACGCGAGCAGGGGTAGACAAAAAACTGTTTTTT
>TRBV12-3/TRBV12-4|TRBJ1-6|TRBD1|few
CASSPTGFTDSPPHF
TGTGCCAGCAGTCCGACAGGGTTCACGGATTCACCCCCCCACTTT